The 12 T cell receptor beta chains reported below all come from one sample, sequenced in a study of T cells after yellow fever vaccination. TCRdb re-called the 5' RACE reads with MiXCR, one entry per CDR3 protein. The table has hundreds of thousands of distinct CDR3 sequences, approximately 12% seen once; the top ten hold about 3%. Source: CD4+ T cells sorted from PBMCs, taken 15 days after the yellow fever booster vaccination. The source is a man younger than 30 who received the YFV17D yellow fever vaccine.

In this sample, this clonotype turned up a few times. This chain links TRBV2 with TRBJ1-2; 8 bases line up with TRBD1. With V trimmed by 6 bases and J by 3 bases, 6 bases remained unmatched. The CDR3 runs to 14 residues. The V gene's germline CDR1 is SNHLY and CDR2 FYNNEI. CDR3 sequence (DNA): TGTGCCAGCAGGGACAGGGTTTCTGACTATGGCTACACCTTC. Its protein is CASRDRVSDYGYTF.

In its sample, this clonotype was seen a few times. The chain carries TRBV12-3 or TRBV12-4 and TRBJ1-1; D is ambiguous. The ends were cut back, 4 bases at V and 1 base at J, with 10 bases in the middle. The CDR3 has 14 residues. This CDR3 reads CASSSSHGNTEAFF. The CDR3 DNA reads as TGTGCCAGCAGTTCCTCTCACGGGAACACTGAAGCTTTCTTT.

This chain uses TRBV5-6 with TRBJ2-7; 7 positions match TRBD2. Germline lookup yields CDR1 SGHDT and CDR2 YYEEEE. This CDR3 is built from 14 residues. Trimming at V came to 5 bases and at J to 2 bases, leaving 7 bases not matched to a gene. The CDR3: CASSPSGGAYEQYV. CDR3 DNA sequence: TGTGCCAGCAGTCCGTCTGGGGGGGCCTACGAGCAGTACGTC.

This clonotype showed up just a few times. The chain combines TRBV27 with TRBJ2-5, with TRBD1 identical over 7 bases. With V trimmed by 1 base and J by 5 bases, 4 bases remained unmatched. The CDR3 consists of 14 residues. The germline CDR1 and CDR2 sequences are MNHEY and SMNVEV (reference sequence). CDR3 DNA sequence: TGTGCCAGCAGTTTATGGTTGGGACAGGAGACCCAGTACTTC. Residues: CASSLWLGQETQYF.

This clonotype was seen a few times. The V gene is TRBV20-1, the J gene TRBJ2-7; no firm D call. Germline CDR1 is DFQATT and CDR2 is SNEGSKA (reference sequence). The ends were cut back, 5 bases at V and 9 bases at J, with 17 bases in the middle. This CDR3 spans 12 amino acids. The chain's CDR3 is CSARSPPVAQYF. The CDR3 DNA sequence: TGCAGTGCTCGAAGCCCTCCGGTTGCGCAGTACTTC.

CDR3 region: CASSAQGAGSPLHF. For the CDR3, the DNA is TGTGCCAGCAGTGCACAGGGGGCAGGGTCACCCCTCCACTTT. The chain is built from TRBV27 and TRBJ1-6, with 9 bases that match TRBD1. After removal of 5 bases from V and 10 bases from J, the junction contained 6 bases not matched to a gene. The length of the CDR3 is 14 residues. In germline, CDR1 is MNHEY, CDR2 SMNVEV (reference sequence).

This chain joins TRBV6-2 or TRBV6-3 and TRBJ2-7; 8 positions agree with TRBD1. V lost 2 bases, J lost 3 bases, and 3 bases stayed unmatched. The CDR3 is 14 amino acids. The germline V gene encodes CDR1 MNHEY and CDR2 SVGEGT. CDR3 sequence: CASSYAGTGYEQYF. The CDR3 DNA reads TGTGCCAGCAGTTACGCCGGGACAGGCTACGAGCAGTACTTC.

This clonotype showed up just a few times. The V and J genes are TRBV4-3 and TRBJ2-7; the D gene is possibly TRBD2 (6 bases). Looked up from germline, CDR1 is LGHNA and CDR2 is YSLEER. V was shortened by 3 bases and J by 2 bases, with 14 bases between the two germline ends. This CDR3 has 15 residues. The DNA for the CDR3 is TGCGCCAGCAGCCAGGAAAGGGACTCACCCTACGAGCAGTACTTC. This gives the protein CASSQERDSPYEQYF.

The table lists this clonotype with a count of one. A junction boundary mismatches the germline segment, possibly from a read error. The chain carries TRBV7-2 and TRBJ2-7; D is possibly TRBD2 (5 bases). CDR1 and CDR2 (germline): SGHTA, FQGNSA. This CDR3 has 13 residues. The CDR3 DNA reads TGTGCCAGCAGATTAGCGCAAGCCTGCGAGCAGTACTTC. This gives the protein CASRLAQACEQYF.

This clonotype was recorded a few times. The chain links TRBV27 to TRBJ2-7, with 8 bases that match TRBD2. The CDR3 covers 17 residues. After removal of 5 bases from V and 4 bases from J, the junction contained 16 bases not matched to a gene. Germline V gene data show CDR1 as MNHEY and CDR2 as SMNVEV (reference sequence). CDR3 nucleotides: TGTGCCAGCAGTCAAAGGGCCTTAGCGGGGCCAGAGTACGAGCAGTACTTC. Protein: CASSQRALAGPEYEQYF.

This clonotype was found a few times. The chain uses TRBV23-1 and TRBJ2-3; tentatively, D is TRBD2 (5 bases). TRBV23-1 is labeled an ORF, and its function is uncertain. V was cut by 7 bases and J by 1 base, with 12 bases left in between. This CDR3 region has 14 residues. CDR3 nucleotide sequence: TGCGCCAGCACGGTAAAGAGGGGCACAGATACGCAGTATTTT. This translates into CASTVKRGTDTQYF.

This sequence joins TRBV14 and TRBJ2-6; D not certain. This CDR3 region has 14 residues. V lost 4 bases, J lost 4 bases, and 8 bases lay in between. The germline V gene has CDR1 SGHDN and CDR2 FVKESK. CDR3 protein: CASSLAVGANVLTF. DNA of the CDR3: TGTGCCAGCAGCCTAGCCGTCGGGGCCAACGTCCTGACTTTC. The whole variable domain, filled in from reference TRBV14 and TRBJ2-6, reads EAGVTQFPSHSVIEKGQTVTLRCDPISGHDNLYWYRRVMGKEIKFLLHFVKESKQDESGMPNNRFLAERTGGTYSTLKVQPAELEDSGVYFCASSLAVGANVLTFGAGSRLTVL.